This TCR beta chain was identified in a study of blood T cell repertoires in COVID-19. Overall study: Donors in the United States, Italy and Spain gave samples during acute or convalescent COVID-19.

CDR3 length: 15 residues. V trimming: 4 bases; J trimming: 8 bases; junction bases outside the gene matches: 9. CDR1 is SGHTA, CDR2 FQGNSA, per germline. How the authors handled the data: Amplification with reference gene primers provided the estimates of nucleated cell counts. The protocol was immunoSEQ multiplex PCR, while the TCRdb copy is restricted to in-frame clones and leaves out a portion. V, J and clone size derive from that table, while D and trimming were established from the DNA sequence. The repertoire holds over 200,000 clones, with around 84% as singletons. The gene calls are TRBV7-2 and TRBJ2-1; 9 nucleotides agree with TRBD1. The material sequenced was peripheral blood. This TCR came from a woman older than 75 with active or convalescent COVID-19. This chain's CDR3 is CASSSDRGGFDEQFF. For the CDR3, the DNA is TGTGCCAGCAGCTCCGACAGGGGGGGTTTCGATGAGCAGTTCTTC.